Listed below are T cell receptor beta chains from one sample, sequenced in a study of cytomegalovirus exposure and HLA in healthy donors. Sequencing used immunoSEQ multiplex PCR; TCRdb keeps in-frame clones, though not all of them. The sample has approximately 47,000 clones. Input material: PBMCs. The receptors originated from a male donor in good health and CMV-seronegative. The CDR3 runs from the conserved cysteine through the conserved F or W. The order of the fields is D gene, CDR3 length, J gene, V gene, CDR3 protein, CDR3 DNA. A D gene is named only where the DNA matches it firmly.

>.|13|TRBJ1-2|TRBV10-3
CAISPAGNYGYTF
TGTGCCATCTCCCCGGCGGGTAACTATGGCTACACCTTC
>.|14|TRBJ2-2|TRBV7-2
CASSFLSQDGELFF
TGTGCCAGCAGCTTTTTGTCCCAGGACGGGGAGCTGTTTTTT
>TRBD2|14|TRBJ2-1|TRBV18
CASQTSGGFDEQFF
TGTGCCAGCCAAACTAGCGGGGGTTTCGATGAGCAGTTCTTC
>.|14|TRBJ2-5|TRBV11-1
CASSLDAPKETQYF
TGTGCCAGCAGCTTAGACGCTCCTAAAGAGACCCAGTACTTC
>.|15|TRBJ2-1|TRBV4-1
CASSQGLAISNEQFF
TGCGCCAGCAGCCAAGGCCTGGCCATCTCCAATGAGCAGTTCTTC
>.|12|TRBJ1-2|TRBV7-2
CASSFGPYGYTF
TGTGCCAGCAGCTTTGGGCCATATGGCTACACCTTC
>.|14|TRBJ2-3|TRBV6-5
CASRKLDFTDTQYF
TGTGCCAGCAGGAAGCTTGATTTCACAGATACGCAGTATTTT
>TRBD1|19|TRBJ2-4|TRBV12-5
CASGLVRQGGSQAKNIQYF
TGTGCTAGTGGTTTGGTAAGACAGGGGGGATCACAAGCCAAAAACATTCAGTACTTC
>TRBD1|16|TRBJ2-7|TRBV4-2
CASSQPGQGKSYEQYF
TGTGCCAGCAGCCAACCGGGACAGGGGAAGTCCTACGAGCAGTACTTC
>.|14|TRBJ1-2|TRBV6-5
CASSYSQEAGGYTF
TGTGCCAGCAGTTACTCCCAGGAGGCTGGAGGCTACACCTTC
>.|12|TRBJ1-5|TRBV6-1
CASSEFEQPQHF
TGTGCCAGCAGTGAATTCGAGCAGCCCCAGCATTTT
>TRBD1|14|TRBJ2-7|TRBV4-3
CASSKDRGFYEQYF
TGCGCCAGCAGCAAGGACAGGGGCTTTTACGAGCAGTACTTC
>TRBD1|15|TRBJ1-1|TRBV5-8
CASSPRTGVNTEAFF
TGTGCCAGCAGCCCCAGGACAGGGGTGAACACTGAAGCTTTCTTT
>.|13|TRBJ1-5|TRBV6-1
CASSPSGDQPQHF
TGTGCCAGCAGCCCTTCCGGGGATCAGCCCCAGCATTTT
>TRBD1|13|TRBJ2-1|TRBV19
CASSKTGASEQFF
TGTGCCAGTAGTAAGACAGGGGCGAGTGAGCAGTTCTTC
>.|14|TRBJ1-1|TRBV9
CASSPLRSFTEAFF
TGTGCCAGCAGCCCCCTAAGATCCTTCACTGAAGCTTTCTTT
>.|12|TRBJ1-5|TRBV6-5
CASSFPGQPQHF
TGTGCCAGCAGTTTTCCGGGGCAGCCCCAGCATTTT
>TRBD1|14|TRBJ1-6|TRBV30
CAWSSDRANSPLHF
TGTGCCTGGAGTTCAGACAGGGCTAATTCACCCCTCCACTTT
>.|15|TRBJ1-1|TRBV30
CAWSVGLKVNTEAFF
TGTGCCTGGAGTGTAGGACTCAAAGTGAACACTGAAGCTTTCTTT
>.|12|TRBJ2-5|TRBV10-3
CAIRGAQETQYF
TGTGCCATCAGGGGGGCCCAAGAGACCCAGTACTTC
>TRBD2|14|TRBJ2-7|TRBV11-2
CASSSGTSEFEQYF
TGTGCCAGCAGCTCCGGGACTAGTGAATTCGAGCAGTACTTC
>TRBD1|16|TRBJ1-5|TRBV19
CASSGQGEGSNQPQHF
TGTGCCAGTAGCGGACAGGGGGAAGGAAGCAATCAGCCCCAGCATTTT
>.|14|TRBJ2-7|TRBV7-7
CASSLEGSGYEQYF
TGTGCTAGCAGCTTAGAGGGAAGCGGATACGAGCAGTACTTC
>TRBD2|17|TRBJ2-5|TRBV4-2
CASSQEGVSGGVETQYF
TGTGCCAGCAGCCAGGAGGGGGTTAGCGGGGGAGTGGAGACCCAGTACTTC
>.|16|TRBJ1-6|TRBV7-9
CASSSTGSSYNSPLHF
TGTGCCAGCAGCTCCACAGGGAGCTCCTATAATTCACCCCTCCACTTT
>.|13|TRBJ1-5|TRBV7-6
CASSLHPGQPQHF
TGTGCCAGCAGCTTACATCCGGGGCAGCCCCAGCATTTT
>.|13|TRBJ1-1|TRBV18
CASSPAVNTEAFF
TGTGCCAGCTCACCGGCGGTGAACACTGAAGCTTTCTTT
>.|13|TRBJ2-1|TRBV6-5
CASSYSHFEAQFF
TGTGCCAGCAGTTACTCCCATTTCGAAGCGCAGTTCTTC
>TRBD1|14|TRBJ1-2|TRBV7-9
CASSSDRESYGYTF
TGTGCCAGCAGCTCGGACAGGGAGAGCTATGGCTACACCTTC
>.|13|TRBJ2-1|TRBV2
CASSAIGGDEQFF
TGTGCCAGCAGTGCTATCGGGGGAGATGAGCAGTTCTTC
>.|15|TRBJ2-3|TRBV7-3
CASSPWGSSTDTQYF
TGTGCCAGCAGCCCTTGGGGCTCTAGCACAGATACGCAGTATTTT
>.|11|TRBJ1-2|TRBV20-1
CSATGDYGYTF
TGCAGTGCTACAGGGGATTATGGCTACACCTTC
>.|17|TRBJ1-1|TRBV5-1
CASSRSRQIRGNTEAFF
TGCGCCAGCAGCAGGTCCCGACAGATAAGAGGGAACACTGAAGCTTTCTTT
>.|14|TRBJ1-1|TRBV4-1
CASSHLTANTEAFF
TGCGCCAGCAGCCACCTGACAGCGAACACTGAAGCTTTCTTT
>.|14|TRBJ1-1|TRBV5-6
CASSFLAMNTEAFF
TGTGCCAGCAGCTTTCTGGCCATGAACACTGAAGCTTTCTTT
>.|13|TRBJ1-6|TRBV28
CASSLRVVSPLHF
TGTGCCAGCAGTTTACGTGTCGTATCACCCCTCCACTTT
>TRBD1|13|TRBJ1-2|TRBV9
CASSVDRGYGYTF
TGTGCCAGCAGCGTTGACAGGGGCTATGGCTACACCTTC